Shown below are 19 T cell receptor beta chains from a single sample sequenced in a study of radiation and T cells in renal cell carcinoma (dated by TCRdb to the early 2020s). The method was the immunoSEQ multiplex PCR assay. TCRdb holds this immuneACCESS table with in-frame rearrangements only. Some clones are missing; in checked studies, unresolved V genes explain under half, and the rest has no known cause. The sample table lists about 91,000 clones, 82% of them with a count of one. The leading ten clones occupy around 6.3% of the sample. The sample's time point label, in plain terms: baseline pretreatment blood. The meaning of the sample's treatment or condition label: 15 Gy SBRT to primary tumor, nephrectomy 4 weeks later. Sequenced here: blood, sampled from a patient whose treatment included radiotherapy and nephrectomy. The origin of the receptors is a man in his sixties with renal cell carcinoma.

The J gene is TRBJ2-2, the V gene TRBV5-1; TRBD2 matches 9 bases. This CDR3 has 15 residues. With 4 bases clipped from V and 7 bases from J, the junction kept 8 bases outside the gene matches. In germline, CDR1 is SGHRS, CDR2 YFSETQ. CDR3 protein: CASSLSGREGGELFF. The CDR3 bases are TGCGCCAGCAGCCTTAGCGGGAGAGAGGGCGGGGAGCTGTTTTTT.

The chain uses TRBV5-1 and TRBJ2-1; D gene unclear. Between the trimmed V and J ends, which lost 0 bases and 5 bases, there was a span of 9 bases. CDR3 length: 14 amino acids. From germline, CDR1 is SGHRS and CDR2 YFSETQ. In DNA form, the CDR3 reads TGCGCCAGCAGCTTGGAGGGTCCCCACAATGAGCAGTTCTTC. Translation: CASSLEGPHNEQFF.

CDR3 in DNA: TGCGCCACAAACCCAGGGTACGAGCAGTACTTC. Protein sequence: CATNPGYEQYF. This sequence joins TRBV5-1 and TRBJ2-7; D might be TRBD1 (5 bases). CDR3 length: 11 amino acids. The germline CDR1 and CDR2 sequences are SGHRS and YFSETQ. Deletions cut 9 bases from V and 4 bases from J, with 11 bases between.

The chain carries TRBV28 and TRBJ1-1; D gene ambiguous. The CDR3 extends over 14 amino acids. V was trimmed by 1 base and J by 0 bases, leaving 6 bases between them. The V gene's germline CDR1 is MDHEN and CDR2 SYDVKM. In DNA, the CDR3 is TGTGCCAGCAGTTTATCGGGTATGAACACTGAAGCTTTCTTT. It specifies CASSLSGMNTEAFF.

The chain links TRBV5-1 to TRBJ2-3; TRBD2 agrees at 7 bases. With 2 bases clipped from V and 6 bases from J, the junction kept 18 bases outside the gene matches. The CDR3 is 18 amino acids. Germline-derived CDR1 and CDR2 are SGHRS and YFSETQ. CDR3 loop: CASSFQSTGGLLSDTQYF. CDR3 sequence (DNA): TGCGCCAGCAGCTTTCAATCTACGGGGGGACTTCTCTCGGATACGCAGTATTTT.

The chain employs TRBV5-1 and TRBJ1-1; D perhaps matches TRBD1 (6 bases). The CDR3 is made up of 14 amino acids. The V gene's germline CDR1 is SGHRS and CDR2 YFSETQ. V lost 0 bases and J 6 bases, leaving 12 bases between the germline ends. This CDR3 is CASSLEPGAPEAFF. DNA for the CDR3: TGCGCCAGCAGCTTGGAGCCAGGGGCCCCTGAAGCTTTCTTT.

This clone was picked up a small number of times. The rearrangement uses TRBV5-1 and TRBJ2-1; D not certain. The V end was cut by 0 bases, the J end by 9 bases, with 10 bases between. CDR1 SGHRS and CDR2 YFSETQ come from the germline V gene. The CDR3 covers 13 residues. CDR3 nucleotides: TGCGCCAGCAGCTTGGGACCGTCTGGTGAGCAGTTCTTC. This sequence encodes CASSLGPSGEQFF.

The chain links TRBV5-5 to TRBJ2-2, with unresolved D. CDR1 SGHKS and CDR2 YYEKEE come from the germline V gene (reference sequence). Trimming removed 5 bases from V and 7 bases from J, with 21 bases in between. This CDR3 is built from 16 residues. The CDR3 reads CASSPTLGKSGGELFF. The CDR3, as DNA: TGTGCCAGCAGTCCTACTCTGGGCAAATCCGGCGGGGAGCTGTTTTTT.

The V and J genes are TRBV6-4 and TRBJ2-2; no definite D call. Germline CDR1 and CDR2: MRHNA and SNTAGT. Trimming cost V 4 bases and J 4 bases, with 7 bases left between them. This CDR3 contains 13 residues. This chain's CDR3 is CASSGEPTGELFF. In DNA form, the CDR3 reads TGTGCCAGCAGTGGAGAGCCCACCGGGGAGCTGTTTTTT.

This sequence joins TRBV28 and TRBJ2-1; D remains ambiguous. The length of the CDR3 is 12 residues. CDR1 and CDR2 (germline): MDHEN, SYDVKM. Trimming took 8 bases from V and 5 from J, leaving 10 bases between them. The CDR3 nucleotides are TGTGCCAGCGGCACGGTAGACAATGAGCAGTTCTTC. Translating gives CASGTVDNEQFF.

The chain recombines TRBV29-1 with TRBJ2-3; D unresolved. Germline values: CDR1 SQVTM, CDR2 ANQGSEA. V lost 5 bases and J lost 0, with 12 bases in between. The CDR3 is made up of 14 amino acids. CDR3 bases: TGCAGCGTTTTTCGGACCTTTAGCACAGATACGCAGTATTTT. This translates into CSVFRTFSTDTQYF.

This chain links TRBV25-1 with TRBJ2-7; either TRBD1 or TRBD2 may fit D (7 bases each). Per the germline V gene, CDR1 is MGHDK and CDR2 is SYGVNS. The CDR3 spans 18 residues. Trimming took off 7 bases at V and 3 bases at J, with 28 bases between the two ends. CDR3 nucleotide sequence: TGTGCCAGCACATCCGGGACAGTAGGAGTCGGGGGGAACTACGAGCAGTACTTC. Its protein is CASTSGTVGVGGNYEQYF.

The chain links TRBV5-5 to TRBJ2-3; D not certain. The germline V gene encodes CDR1 SGHKS and CDR2 YYEKEE (reference sequence). The CDR3 length is 14 residues. V was cut by 0 bases and J by 0 bases, with 5 bases left in between. The CDR3 DNA reads TGTGCCAGCAGCTTGGGACCGAGCACAGATACGCAGTATTTT. Translated, it gives CASSLGPSTDTQYF.

The rearrangement uses TRBV6-6 and TRBJ2-2, with 13 bases matching TRBD2. This CDR3 region has 14 residues. Germline lookup yields CDR1 MNHNY and CDR2 SVGAGI (reference sequence). Trimming took 11 bases from V and 7 from J; bases not matched to a gene: 7. The CDR3 nucleotides read TGTGCCTGTATGGGACTAGCGGGATTCGGGGAGCTGTTTTTT. Residues: CACMGLAGFGELFF.

The chain has TRBV21-1 and TRBJ1-2. TRBV21-1 is a known pseudogene. The CDR3 sequence is 17 residues long. This CDR3 reads CASRNVPRPRGNYGYTF. The CDR3 DNA reads TGTGCCAGCAGAAACGTCCCGAGGCCGCGAGGGAACTATGGCTACACCTTC.

The rearrangement uses TRBV6-5 and TRBJ2-7, with D tentatively TRBD1 (6 bases). Germline-derived CDR1 and CDR2 are MNHEY and SVGAGI. This CDR3 is 14 amino acids long. The germline V and J ends were trimmed by 6 bases and 3 bases, with 15 bases remaining between them. CDR3 in amino acids: CASRRTASGYEQYF. CDR3 coding DNA: TGTGCCAGCAGAAGGACAGCCTCGGGCTACGAGCAGTACTTC.

This chain connects TRBV5-1 to TRBJ2-1, with 9 bases identical to TRBD2. The CDR3 sequence is 16 residues long. J lost 2 bases, V lost 5 bases, and 8 bases had no gene match. The germline V gene encodes CDR1 SGHRS and CDR2 YFSETQ. The CDR3 bases are TGCGCCAGCAGGTCTCCGGGACTAGCAGCCTACAATGAGCAGTTCTTC. Encoded protein: CASRSPGLAAYNEQFF.

This clone was recorded a few times. The chain joins TRBV15 to TRBJ2-1, with D possibly matching TRBD1 (6 bases). The germline V gene encodes CDR1 LNHNV and CDR2 YYDKDF (reference sequence). CDR3 length: 12 amino acids. Trimming pared 5 bases from V and 8 bases from J, leaving 10 bases between. CDR3 DNA: TGTGCCACCAGCCCCAACAGGGATGAGCAGTTCTTC. It specifies CATSPNRDEQFF. The full variable domain, completed using reference TRBV15 and TRBJ2-1, is DAMVIQNPRYQVTQFGKPVTLSCSQTLNHNVMYWYQQKSSQAPKLLFHYYDKDFNNEADTPDNFQSRRPNTSFCFLDIRSPGLGDTAMYLCATSPNRDEQFFGPGTRLTVL.

The genes are TRBV5-1 and TRBJ2-5; tentative D call: TRBD1 (6 bases). Looked up from germline, CDR1 is SGHRS and CDR2 is YFSETQ. The CDR3 sequence is 16 residues long. V lost 0 bases and J 5 bases, leaving 17 bases between the germline ends. The CDR3 is CASSLGSGARYETQYF. The CDR3 bases are TGCGCCAGCAGCTTGGGATCAGGGGCGCGATACGAGACCCAGTACTTC. Filled out from reference TRBV5-1 and TRBJ2-5, the complete variable domain reads KAGVTQTPRYLIKTRGQQVTLSCSPISGHRSVSWYQQTPGQGLQFLFEYFSETQRNKGNFPGRFSGRQFSNSRSEMNVSTLELGDSALYLCASSLGSGARYETQYFGPGTRLLVL.